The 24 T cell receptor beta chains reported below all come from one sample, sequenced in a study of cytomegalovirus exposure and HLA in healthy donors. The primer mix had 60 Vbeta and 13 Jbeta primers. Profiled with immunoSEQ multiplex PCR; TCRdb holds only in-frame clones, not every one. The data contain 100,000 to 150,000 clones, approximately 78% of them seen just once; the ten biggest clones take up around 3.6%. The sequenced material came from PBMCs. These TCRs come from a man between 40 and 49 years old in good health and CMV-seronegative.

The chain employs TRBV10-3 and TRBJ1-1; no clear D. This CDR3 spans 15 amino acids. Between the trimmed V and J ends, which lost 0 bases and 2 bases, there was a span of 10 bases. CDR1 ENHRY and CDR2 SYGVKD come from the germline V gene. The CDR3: CAISESGNSNTEAFF. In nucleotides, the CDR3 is TGTGCCATCAGTGAGTCAGGAAACAGCAACACTGAAGCTTTCTTT.

CDR3 loop: CASSISLWGDTEAFF. The CDR3, as DNA: TGTGCCAGTAGTATTAGCCTCTGGGGGGACACTGAAGCTTTCTTT. The V and J genes are TRBV19 and TRBJ1-1; TRBD1 might be the D (5 bases). The germline gives CDR1 LNHDA, CDR2 SQIVND (reference sequence). Trimming shortened V by 3 bases and J by 3 bases, and 14 bases separated the two germline ends. This CDR3 has 15 amino acids.

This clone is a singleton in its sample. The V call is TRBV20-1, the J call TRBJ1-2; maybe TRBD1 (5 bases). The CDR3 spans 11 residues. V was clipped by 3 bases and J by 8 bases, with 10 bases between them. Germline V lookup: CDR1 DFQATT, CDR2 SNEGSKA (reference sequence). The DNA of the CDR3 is TGCAGTGCTAGTTTGCAGGGCGGCTACACCTTC. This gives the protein CSASLQGGYTF.

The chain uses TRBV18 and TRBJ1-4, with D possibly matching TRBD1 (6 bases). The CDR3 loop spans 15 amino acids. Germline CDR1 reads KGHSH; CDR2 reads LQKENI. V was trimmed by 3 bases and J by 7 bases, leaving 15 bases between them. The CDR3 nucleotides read TGTGCCAGCTCACCTCGGGCAGGGGAAGGTGAAAAACTGTTTTTT. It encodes CASSPRAGEGEKLFF.

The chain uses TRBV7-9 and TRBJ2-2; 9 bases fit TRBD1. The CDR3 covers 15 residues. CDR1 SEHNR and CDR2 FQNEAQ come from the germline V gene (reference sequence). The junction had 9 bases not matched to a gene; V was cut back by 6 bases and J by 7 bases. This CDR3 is CASRDRDRAYGELFF. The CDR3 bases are TGTGCCAGCAGGGACCGGGACAGGGCATACGGGGAGCTGTTTTTT. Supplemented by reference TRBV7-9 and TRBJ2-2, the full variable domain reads DTGVSQNPRHKITKRGQNVTFRCDPISEHNRLYWYRQTLGQGPEFLTYFQNEAQLEKSRLLSDRFSAERPKGSFSTLEIQRTEQGDSAMYLCASRDRDRAYGELFFGEGSRLTVL.

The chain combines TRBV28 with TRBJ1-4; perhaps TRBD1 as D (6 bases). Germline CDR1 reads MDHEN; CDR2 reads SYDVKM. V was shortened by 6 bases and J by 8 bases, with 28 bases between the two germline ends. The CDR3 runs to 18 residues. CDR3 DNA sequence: TGTGCCAGCAGCCCCGGTCCCGGGACATCCCGCTGGGAGGAAAAACTGTTTTTT. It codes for CASSPGPGTSRWEEKLFF. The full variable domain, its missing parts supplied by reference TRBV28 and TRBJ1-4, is DVKVTQSSRYLVKRTGEKVFLECVQDMDHENMFWYRQDPGLGLRLIYFSYDVKMKEKGDIPEGYSVSREKKERFSLILESASTNQTSMYLCASSPGPGTSRWEEKLFFGSGTQLSVL.

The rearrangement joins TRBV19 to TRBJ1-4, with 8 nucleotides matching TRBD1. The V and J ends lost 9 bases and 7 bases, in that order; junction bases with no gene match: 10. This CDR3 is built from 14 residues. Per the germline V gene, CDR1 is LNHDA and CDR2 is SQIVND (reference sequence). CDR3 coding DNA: TGTGCCAGCAACCGACAGGGGAATAGTGAAAAACTGTTTTTT. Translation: CASNRQGNSEKLFF. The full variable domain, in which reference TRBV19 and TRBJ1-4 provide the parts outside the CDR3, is DGGITQSPKYLFRKEGQNVTLSCEQNLNHDAMYWYRQDPGQGLRLIYYSQIVNDFQKGDIAEGYSVSREKKESFPLTVTSAQKNPTAFYLCASNRQGNSEKLFFGSGTQLSVL.

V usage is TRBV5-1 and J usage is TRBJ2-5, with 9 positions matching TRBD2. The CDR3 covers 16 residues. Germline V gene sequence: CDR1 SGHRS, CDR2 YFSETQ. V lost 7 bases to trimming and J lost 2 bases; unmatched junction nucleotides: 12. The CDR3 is CASGHDTSGYQETQYF. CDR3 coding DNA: TGCGCCAGCGGCCATGACACTAGCGGGTATCAAGAGACCCAGTACTTC.

The CDR3 nucleotides are TGTGCCATCAGTGAGGGCAGGGGGGTGGGGAACACTGAAGCTTTCTTT. Its protein product is CAISEGRGVGNTEAFF. The chain employs TRBV10-3 and TRBJ1-1; 7 nucleotides match TRBD1. CDR1 is ENHRY, CDR2 SYGVKD, per germline. There are 16 residues in the CDR3. Germline trimming cut 2 bases from V and 1 base from J; bases unmatched to any gene: 7.

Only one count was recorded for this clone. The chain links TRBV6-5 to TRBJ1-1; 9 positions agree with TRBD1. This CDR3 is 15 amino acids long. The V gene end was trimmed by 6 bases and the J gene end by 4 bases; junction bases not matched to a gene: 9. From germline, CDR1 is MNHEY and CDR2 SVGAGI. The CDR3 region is CASRRGTGMGTEAFF. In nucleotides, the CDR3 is TGTGCCAGCAGAAGAGGGACAGGGATGGGCACTGAAGCTTTCTTT.

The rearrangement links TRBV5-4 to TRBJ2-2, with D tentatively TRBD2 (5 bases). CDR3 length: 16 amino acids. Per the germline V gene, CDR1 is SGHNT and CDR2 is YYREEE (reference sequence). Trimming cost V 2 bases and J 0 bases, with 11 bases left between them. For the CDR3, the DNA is TGTGCCAGCAGCTTCGGACTGCTCGCGAACACCGGGGAGCTGTTTTTT. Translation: CASSFGLLANTGELFF.

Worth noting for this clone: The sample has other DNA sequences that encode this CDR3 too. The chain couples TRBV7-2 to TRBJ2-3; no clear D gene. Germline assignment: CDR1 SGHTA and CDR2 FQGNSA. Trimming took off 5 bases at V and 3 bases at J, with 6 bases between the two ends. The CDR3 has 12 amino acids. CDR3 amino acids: CASSPYTDTQYF. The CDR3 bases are TGTGCCAGCAGCCCCTATACAGATACGCAGTATTTT.

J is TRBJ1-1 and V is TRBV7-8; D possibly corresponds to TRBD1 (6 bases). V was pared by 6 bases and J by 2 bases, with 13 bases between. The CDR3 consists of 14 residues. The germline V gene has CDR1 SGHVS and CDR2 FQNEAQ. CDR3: CASSPNRDNTEAFF. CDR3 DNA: TGTGCCAGCAGTCCTAACAGGGATAACACTGAAGCTTTCTTT.

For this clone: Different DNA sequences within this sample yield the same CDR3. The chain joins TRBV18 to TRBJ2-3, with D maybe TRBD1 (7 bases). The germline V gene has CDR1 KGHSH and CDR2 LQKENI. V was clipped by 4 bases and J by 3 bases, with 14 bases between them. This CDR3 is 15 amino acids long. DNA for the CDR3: TGTGCCAGCTCACGGGGGGACAGTAGAACAGATACGCAGTATTTT. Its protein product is CASSRGDSRTDTQYF.

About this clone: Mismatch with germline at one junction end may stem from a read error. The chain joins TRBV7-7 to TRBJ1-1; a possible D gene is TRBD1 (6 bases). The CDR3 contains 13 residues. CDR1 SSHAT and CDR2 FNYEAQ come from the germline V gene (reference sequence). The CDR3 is CASSLTRTDKAFF. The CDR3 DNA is TGTGCTAGCAGCTTAACCCGGACAGACAAAGCTTTCTTT.

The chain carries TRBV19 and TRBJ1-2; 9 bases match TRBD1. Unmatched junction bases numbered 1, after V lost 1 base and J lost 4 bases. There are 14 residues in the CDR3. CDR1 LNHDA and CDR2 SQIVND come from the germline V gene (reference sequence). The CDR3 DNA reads TGTGCCAGTAGTATAGGACAGGGGGTCTATGGCTACACCTTC. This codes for CASSIGQGVYGYTF.

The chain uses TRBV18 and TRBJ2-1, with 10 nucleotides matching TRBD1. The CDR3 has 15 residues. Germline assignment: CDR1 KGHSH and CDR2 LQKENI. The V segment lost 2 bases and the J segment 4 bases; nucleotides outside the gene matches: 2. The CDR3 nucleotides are TGTGCCAGCTCACCAGGACAGGGGGTATACAATGAGCAGTTCTTC. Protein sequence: CASSPGQGVYNEQFF.

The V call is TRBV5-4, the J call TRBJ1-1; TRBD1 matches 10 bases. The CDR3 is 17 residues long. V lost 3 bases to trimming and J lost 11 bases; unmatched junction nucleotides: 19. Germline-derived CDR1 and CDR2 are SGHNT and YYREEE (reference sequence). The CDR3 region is CASSSSLTGTGALWAFF. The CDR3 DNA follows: TGTGCCAGCAGCTCCAGCTTGACAGGGACAGGGGCGTTATGGGCTTTCTTT.

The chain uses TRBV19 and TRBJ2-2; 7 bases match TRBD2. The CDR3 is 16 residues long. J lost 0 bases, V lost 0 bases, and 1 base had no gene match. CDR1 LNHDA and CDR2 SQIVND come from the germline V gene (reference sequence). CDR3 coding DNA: TGTGCCAGTAGTATAGAGGCGGGGGCGAACACCGGGGAGCTGTTTTTT. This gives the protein CASSIEAGANTGELFF.

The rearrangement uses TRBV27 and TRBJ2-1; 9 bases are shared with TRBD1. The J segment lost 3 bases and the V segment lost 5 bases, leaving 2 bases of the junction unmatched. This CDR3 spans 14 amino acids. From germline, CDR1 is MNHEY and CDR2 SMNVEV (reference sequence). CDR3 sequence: CASSNRGHYNEQFF. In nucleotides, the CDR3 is TGTGCCAGCAGTAACAGGGGGCACTACAATGAGCAGTTCTTC.

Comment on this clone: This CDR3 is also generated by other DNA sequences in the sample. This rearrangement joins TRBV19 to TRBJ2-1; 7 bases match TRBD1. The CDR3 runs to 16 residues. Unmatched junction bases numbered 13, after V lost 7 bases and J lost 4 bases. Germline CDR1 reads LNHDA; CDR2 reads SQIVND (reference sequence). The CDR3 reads CASTSVRTGQYNEQFF. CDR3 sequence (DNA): TGTGCCAGTACTTCCGTACGGACAGGTCAGTACAATGAGCAGTTCTTC. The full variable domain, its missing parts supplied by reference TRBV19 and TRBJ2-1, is DGGITQSPKYLFRKEGQNVTLSCEQNLNHDAMYWYRQDPGQGLRLIYYSQIVNDFQKGDIAEGYSVSREKKESFPLTVTSAQKNPTAFYLCASTSVRTGQYNEQFFGPGTRLTVL.

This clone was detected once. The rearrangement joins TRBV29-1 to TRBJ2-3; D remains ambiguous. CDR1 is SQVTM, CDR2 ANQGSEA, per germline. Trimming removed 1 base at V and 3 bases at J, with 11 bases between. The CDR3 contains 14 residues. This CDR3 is CSVEVVVSTDTQYF. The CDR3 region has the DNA TGCAGCGTTGAAGTAGTCGTTTCTACAGATACGCAGTATTTT.

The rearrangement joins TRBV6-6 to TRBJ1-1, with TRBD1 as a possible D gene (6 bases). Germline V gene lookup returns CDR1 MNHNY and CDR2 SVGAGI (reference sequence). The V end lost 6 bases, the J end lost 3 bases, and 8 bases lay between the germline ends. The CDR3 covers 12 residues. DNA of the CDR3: TGTGCCAGCAGCCGACAGGACACTGAAGCTTTCTTT. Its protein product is CASSRQDTEAFF.

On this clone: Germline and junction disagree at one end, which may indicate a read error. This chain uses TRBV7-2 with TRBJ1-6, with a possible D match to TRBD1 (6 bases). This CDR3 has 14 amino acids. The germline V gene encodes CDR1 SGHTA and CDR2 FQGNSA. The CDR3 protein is CASRLGGLGSPLHF. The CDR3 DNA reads TGTGCCAGCAGGTTAGGGGGGCTCGGTTCACCCCTCCACTTT.